This T cell receptor (beta chain) was found in a study of T cell changes during pregnancy in multiple sclerosis (dated by TCRdb to between 2019 and 2020). Study-level background: The study looked at changes in the T cell repertoire across pregnancy in women with multiple sclerosis.

Receptor libraries were prepared by the immunoSEQ multiplex PCR assay. TCRdb re-hosts the immuneACCESS table, in-frame sequences only. Its copies lack some clones; in the studies checked, an unresolved V gene accounts for under half of them, and the cause for the rest is not known. The sample table records 100,000 to 130,000 clones; 92% of these occur just once. Of the sample, less than 0.9% is held by the ten largest clones. With regard to this clone: The specificity of this receptor is unknown. Base-call qualities are not available, and no considerably larger clone is one nucleotide away.

Sample: peripheral blood, taken in the third trimester of pregnancy. The receptor comes from a female donor in good health, enrolled as a control in a pregnancy study.

The CDR3 sequence is CASSSQGQGFSPLHF. The DNA is as follows: TGTGCCAGCAGTTCCCAGGGACAGGGTTTTTCACCCCTCCACTTT. This sequence uses TRBV2 and TRBJ1-6; the junction holds 9 bases that match TRBD1. The CDR3 has 15 amino acids, counting the end cysteine and phenylalanine. Solely the CDR3 DNA is kept, with 45 bases framed from the first base. Trimming takes 5 bases off V and 9 bases off J; junction bases not matched to a gene: 8. CDR1 and CDR2 were assigned from the germline V gene as SNHLY and FYNNEI.